Following are 23 T cell receptor beta chains from one sample sequenced in a study of T cell repertoires in cytomegalovirus infection. These receptors have no identified antigens. A single record per CDR3 protein comes from TCRdb applying MiXCR to the reads. The repertoire holds about 700,000 distinct CDR3 sequences, with around 32% as singletons. Sequencing used cultured PBMCs, obtained from culture after CMV antigen stimulation. These receptors all stem from a human donor in good health (CMV status not recorded). Some clones in this sample may be carry-over from other donors' samples.

The table lists this clonotype with a few counts. The rearrangement joins TRBV10-2 to TRBJ2-5, with D tentatively TRBD1 (6 bases). Trimming removed 4 bases at V and 3 bases at J, with 9 bases between. This CDR3 is built from 13 residues. Germline CDR1 reads WSHSY; CDR2 reads SAAADI. CDR3 bases: TGCGCCAGCAGTGGGACAGATAAAGAGACCCAGTACTTC. It encodes CASSGTDKETQYF.

The CDR3 DNA is TGCAGTGCTAGAGGGAGAGGGAACTACGAGCAGTACTTC. As protein: CSARGRGNYEQYF. The chain carries TRBV20-1 and TRBJ2-7, with a tentative D call TRBD2 (5 bases). CDR3 size: 13 residues. The germline gives CDR1 DFQATT, CDR2 SNEGSKA (reference sequence). V shed 1 base and J shed 3 bases, with 10 bases lying between them.

This clonotype was detected only a few times. This rearrangement joins TRBV5-6 to TRBJ2-1; D is possibly TRBD1 (5 bases). The V gene's germline CDR1 is SGHDT and CDR2 YYEEEE. Trimming stripped 3 bases from V and 4 bases from J, with 14 bases between. The CDR3 spans 15 residues. The CDR3 DNA reads TGTGCCAGCAGCTCTCAAAGGACACAATACAATGAGCAGTTCTTC. It translates to CASSSQRTQYNEQFF. Full variable domain (remainder filled in from reference TRBV5-6 and TRBJ2-1): DAGVTQSPTHLIKTRGQQVTLRCSPKSGHDTVSWYQQALGQGPQFIFQYYEEEERQRGNFPDRFSGHQFPNYSSELNVNALLLGDSALYLCASSSQRTQYNEQFFGPGTRLTVL.

This clonotype was counted ten times or more. The gene calls are TRBV7-2 and TRBJ2-1, with D possibly TRBD2 on 6 matching bases. Germline V lookup: CDR1 SGHTA, CDR2 FQGNSA. The CDR3 has 15 amino acids. Trimming pared 5 bases from V and 0 bases from J, leaving 11 bases between. This chain's CDR3 is CASSQGLSSYNEQFF. The CDR3 DNA sequence: TGTGCCAGCAGCCAAGGACTAAGCTCCTACAATGAGCAGTTCTTC. Complete variable domain (other parts from reference TRBV7-2 and TRBJ2-1): GAGVSQSPSNKVTEKGKDVELRCDPISGHTALYWYRQSLGQGLEFLIYFQGNSAPDKSGLPSDRFSAERTGGSVSTLTIQRTQQEDSAVYLCASSQGLSSYNEQFFGPGTRLTVL.

The chain recombines TRBV7-2 with TRBJ2-7; TRBD2 aligns across 7 bases. V shed 5 bases, J shed 7 bases, and the junction held 8 bases outside the gene matches. The germline CDR1 and CDR2 sequences are SGHTA and FQGNSA. The CDR3 is made up of 13 amino acids. The CDR3 sequence: CASSLWTSVEQYF. CDR3 coding DNA: TGTGCCAGCAGCCTATGGACTAGTGTTGAGCAGTACTTC.

The chain has TRBV28 and TRBJ1-1; tentative D call: TRBD1 (5 bases). Trimming pared 3 bases from V and 9 bases from J, leaving 17 bases between. The CDR3 loop spans 14 amino acids. Germline V lookup: CDR1 MDHEN, CDR2 SYDVKM. DNA of the CDR3: TGTGCCAGCAGTTTGGCTGGGGGACTATCAAAAGCTTTCTTT. Its translation: CASSLAGGLSKAFF.

The chain combines TRBV11-2 with TRBJ1-2; the D is unclear. V lost 3 bases, J lost 4 bases, and 12 bases lay in between. This CDR3 has 14 residues. Germline V gene sequence: CDR1 SGHAT, CDR2 FQNNGV. CDR3 DNA: TGTGCCAGCAGCTTCTTTCTCCCCCCCTATGGCTACACCTTC. Translation gives CASSFFLPPYGYTF.

Concerning this clonotype: This may arise from a read error, as a much more abundant clone is one base away. V gene TRBV7-2 combines with J gene TRBJ2-1; D may be TRBD1 or TRBD2 (5 bases each). Looked up from germline, CDR1 is SGHTA and CDR2 is FQGNSA. Trimming left V 5 bases short and J 4 bases short, with 12 bases between. The CDR3 runs to 14 residues. This chain's CDR3 is CASSRRDAYNEQFF. In DNA, the CDR3 is TGTGCCAGCAGCCGCCGGGACGCATACAATGAGCAGTTCTTC.

The V and J genes are TRBV4-3 and TRBJ2-7, with TRBD1 identical over 9 bases. CDR3 size: 15 residues. Trimming at V came to 2 bases and at J to 3 bases, leaving 5 bases not matched to a gene. Germline V lookup: CDR1 LGHNA, CDR2 YSLEER. The CDR3 sequence: CASSQNLGQGYEQYF. In DNA, the CDR3 is TGCGCCAGCAGCCAAAACCTGGGACAGGGCTACGAGCAGTACTTC.

The V call is TRBV4-2, the J call TRBJ1-4, with a tentative D call TRBD1 (5 bases). V gave up 5 bases and J gave up 8 bases, with 15 bases separating them. This CDR3 is 14 amino acids long. From germline, CDR1 is LGHNA and CDR2 YNFKEQ. CDR3 residues: CASSTTQGGEKLFF. CDR3 sequence (DNA): TGTGCCAGCAGCACCACCCAGGGAGGGGAAAAACTGTTTTTT.

This CDR3 is CASSPDGAYNSPLHF. The CDR3 bases are TGTGCCAGCTCACCAGACGGCGCTTATAATTCACCCCTCCACTTT. This sequence joins TRBV18 and TRBJ1-6; D gene ambiguous. Trimming cost V 2 bases and J 4 bases, with 9 bases left between them. Germline assignment: CDR1 KGHSH and CDR2 LQKENI. The CDR3 length is 15 residues.

To note about this clonotype: The final CDR3 position lacks the conserved phenylalanine or tryptophan, pointing to a likely read error. Because the CDR3's place on the DNA is in doubt, the DNA is left out and the CDR3 is given as listed by TCRdb. The rearrangement links TRBV6-2 or TRBV6-3 to TRBJ2-3; the DNA was not compared with TRBD2, the D call given in the table. Germline CDR1 reads MNHEY; CDR2 reads SVGEGT. The CDR3 length is 13 residues, termini included. The CDR3 sequence: CASRRGGSGSAKL.

CDR3 loop: CASSRSRGRDEQFF. The DNA of the CDR3 is TGTGCCAGCAGCCGTTCCAGGGGGCGGGATGAGCAGTTCTTC. The chain has TRBV14 and TRBJ2-1, with TRBD1 matching over 8 bases. V gave up 4 bases and J gave up 8 bases; unmatched junction bases: 7. Germline V gene data show CDR1 as SGHDN and CDR2 as FVKESK. CDR3 length: 14 residues.

The CDR3 DNA reads TGCGCCAGCAGCCCCGGGATCAATCCGGGACACCCCTTTAGCTCCTACAATGAGCAGTTCTTC. Translated: CASSPGINPGHPFSSYNEQFF. The V and J genes are TRBV5-1 and TRBJ2-1; a possible D gene is TRBD1 (6 bases). The germline V gene has CDR1 SGHRS and CDR2 YFSETQ. This CDR3 has 21 amino acids. V dropped 4 bases and J dropped 0 bases, with 29 bases sitting between them.

This clonotype was detected only once. The chain carries TRBV19 and TRBJ2-3, with TRBD2 matching over 8 bases. The germline gives CDR1 LNHDA, CDR2 SQIVND (reference sequence). This CDR3 spans 17 amino acids. Trimming at V came to 5 bases and at J to 1 base, leaving 11 bases not matched to a gene. CDR3: CASSRGGGSSGTDTQYF. The CDR3 DNA follows: TGTGCCAGTAGTCGGGGGGGGGGGTCGTCCGGCACAGATACGCAGTATTTT.

This sequence joins TRBV2 and TRBJ2-2; D is possibly TRBD1 (5 bases). Germline CDR1 reads SNHLY; CDR2 reads FYNNEI. CDR3 length equals 14 residues. The V and J ends lost 8 bases and 7 bases respectively, with 17 bases between them. CDR3 sequence reads: CASAGQVVGGELFF. CDR3 sequence (DNA): TGTGCCAGCGCAGGGCAGGTGGTCGGCGGGGAGCTGTTTTTT.

The rearrangement links TRBV7-9 to TRBJ2-1; no definite D call. V was cut by 7 bases and J by 8 bases, with 9 bases left in between. The CDR3 runs 11 residues. CDR1 and CDR2 (germline): SEHNR, FQNEAQ (reference sequence). Written as DNA, the CDR3 is TGTGCCAGCACCCGTACTGATGAGCAGTTCTTC. Translated: CASTRTDEQFF.

CDR3 sequence reads: CASSPGTIPGELFF. DNA of the CDR3: TGTGCCAGCAGCCCGGGGACTATTCCCGGGGAGCTGTTTTTT. V is TRBV7-9 and J is TRBJ2-2; 7 bases fit TRBD2. The CDR3 covers 14 residues. Germline V gene sequence: CDR1 SEHNR, CDR2 FQNEAQ (reference sequence). V lost 5 bases, J lost 6 bases, and 6 bases stayed unmatched.

The V call is TRBV28, the J call TRBJ2-6, with D perhaps TRBD1 (5 bases). This CDR3 has 16 amino acids. Trimming took off 5 bases at V and 3 bases at J, with 14 bases between the two ends. Per the germline V gene, CDR1 is MDHEN and CDR2 is SYDVKM. The CDR3 nucleotides are TGTGCCAGCAGTAGACCGCAGGGTAGTGGGGCCAACGTCCTGACTTTC. Protein product: CASSRPQGSGANVLTF.

This clonotype has just a few counts. This chain uses TRBV7-9 with TRBJ2-7; D is undetermined. Germline lookup yields CDR1 SEHNR and CDR2 FQNEAQ (reference sequence). This CDR3 comprises 15 residues. The V and J ends lost 6 bases and 1 base respectively, with 16 bases between them. CDR3 in amino acids: CASSPSRRGSYEQYF. CDR3 DNA: TGTGCCAGCAGTCCTTCACGCCGTGGGTCCTACGAGCAGTACTTC.

The chain joins TRBV10-3 to TRBJ1-4; the D is unclear. The V end lost 0 bases, the J end lost 8 bases, and 4 bases lay between the germline ends. Germline loops: CDR1 ENHRY, CDR2 SYGVKD. The CDR3 has 12 residues. CDR3 in DNA: TGTGCCATCAGTGAGTCGGCCGAAAAACTGTTTTTT. It encodes CAISESAEKLFF.

This clonotype was detected ten times or more. This chain connects TRBV7-2 to TRBJ2-7, with no clear D. V was cut by 5 bases and J by 2 bases, with 22 bases left in between. The CDR3 has 17 residues. Germline CDR1 and CDR2: SGHTA and FQGNSA. The DNA for the CDR3 is TGTGCCAGCAGCCCCCAAACACGGCCAGAACGTCCCTACGAGCAGTACTTC. It translates to CASSPQTRPERPYEQYF.

This clonotype appeared a few times. J is TRBJ2-7 and V is TRBV6-5; possibly TRBD2 for D (5 bases). The CDR3 contains 17 residues. Trimming pared 6 bases from V and 4 bases from J, leaving 25 bases between. Germline CDR1 MNHEY, CDR2 SVGAGI. CDR3 amino acids: CASSSNHDTTIPYEQYF. The CDR3, as DNA: TGTGCCAGCAGCTCTAACCACGACACGACTATACCTTACGAGCAGTACTTC.